The rows below give T cell receptor beta chains drawn from one sample of a study of OX40 agonist ivuxolimab in advanced cancers. TCRdb's copy holds only in-frame clones and misses some; the assay was immunoSEQ multiplex PCR. The sample yields 65,000 to 85,000 clones, approximately 85% seen once. This specimen consisted of CD4+ or CD8+ T cells sorted from blood, obtained in a trial of the OX40 agonist ivuxolimab. These TCRs come from an adult with an advanced solid tumor such as melanoma, head and neck, liver or kidney cancer. Each CDR3 is given with its conserved first and last residue. The D gene is left open where the match is weak. Clone sizes are given selectively: once, few, many, or a class where the clone is expanded.

clone_size,j_call,d_call,v_call,cdr3_nt,cdr3_aa
.,TRBJ2-2,.,TRBV2,TGTGCCAGCAGTCTAGAGGACAGTTATAACACCGGGGAGCTGTTTTTT,CASSLEDSYNTGELFF
.,TRBJ2-1,TRBD1,TRBV6-5,TGTGCCAGCAGCAGGGGGCACTACAATGAGCAGTTCTTC,CASSRGHYNEQFF
.,TRBJ2-7,TRBD1,TRBV28,TGTGCCAGCAGAACAGGGGGCGTGGGGTCCTACGAGCAGTACTTC,CASRTGGVGSYEQYF
few,TRBJ2-5,.,TRBV5-1,TGCGCCAGCAGCTTGGTGGCGGGGTCGGGAGAGACCCAGTACTTC,CASSLVAGSGETQYF
.,TRBJ1-2,.,TRBV6-6,TGTGCCAGCAGCACCTATGGCTACACCTTC,CASSTYGYTF
.,TRBJ2-3,.,TRBV7-8,TGTGCCAGCAGCTTAGGATCGGGAATATCTACGCAGTATTTT,CASSLGSGISTQYF
.,TRBJ1-1,.,TRBV6-5,TGTGCCAGCACTAGGACCCAGAATTGGAACACTGAAGCTTTCTTT,CASTRTQNWNTEAFF
few,TRBJ2-5,TRBD1,TRBV30,TGTGCCTGGGGGGACAGGGCTAAAGAGACCCAGTACTTC,CAWGDRAKETQYF
.,TRBJ1-3,.,TRBV27,TGTGCCAGCAGTTTCCGAGGGGCCATTGGAAACACCATATATTTT,CASSFRGAIGNTIYF
.,TRBJ2-3,TRBD2,TRBV29-1,TGCAGCGCCCGGGGGGTTAGCACAGATACGCAGTATTTT,CSARGVSTDTQYF
.,TRBJ2-5,.,TRBV7-6,TGTGCCAGCAGCCCGGTAGGGGGGGAGCTACAAGAGACCCAGTACTTC,CASSPVGGELQETQYF
few,TRBJ2-6,.,TRBV19,TGTGCCAGTAGTATAGATTCCAGGGCTGGGGCCAACGTCCTGACTTTC,CASSIDSRAGANVLTF
.,TRBJ1-1,.,TRBV11-2,TGTGCCAGCAGCTTATTCTCTTACACTGAAGCTTTCTTT,CASSLFSYTEAFF
.,TRBJ1-4,.,TRBV28,TGTGCCAGCAACACCCGTGGGGGGCGTCAAGAAAAACTGTTTTTT,CASNTRGGRQEKLFF
.,TRBJ1-6,.,TRBV7-2,TGTGCCAGCAGCTCCCTCGGGTCCTATAATTCACCCCTCCACTTT,CASSSLGSYNSPLHF
.,TRBJ1-5,.,TRBV15,TGTGCCACCAGGCGGCAGGGAAATCAGCCCCAGCATTTT,CATRRQGNQPQHF
.,TRBJ1-2,.,TRBV5-1,TGCGCCAGCAGCTTGGGGGGAGACTATGGCTACACCTTC,CASSLGGDYGYTF